The clone carrying this T cell receptor beta chain has only a few counts. Its antigen is undetermined. This entry comes from a study of blood T cells in healthy people across ages. Study conclusions and caveats: Age brought a roughly linear fall in TCR beta diversity measured per million T cells.

With a J-beta primer mix and a sample-barcoded 5' primer, a second PCR ran 7 to 11 cycles. Every molecule of cDNA carried a tag from a template-switch adaptor with 12 random nucleotides. TCRdb recomputed calls from the 5' RACE reads with MiXCR, one row per CDR3 protein. The sample holds about 970,000 distinct CDR3 sequences, 45% to 60% seen once. Trimming removed 3 bases at V and 5 bases at J, with 8 bases between. CDR1 MNHNS and CDR2 SASEGT come from the germline V gene. The CDR3 contains 12 residues. The TCR was taken from a woman aged 55 to 70 in good health. Sequenced material: blood. The chain uses TRBV6-1 and TRBJ2-7; D call uncertain. The CDR3 DNA reads as TGTGCCAGCAGTGATCTCGGCAACGAGCAGTACTTC. Its translation is CASSDLGNEQYF.